This TCR beta chain stems from a study of blood T cells in healthy people across ages. A second 7 to 11 cycle PCR used barcoded and J-beta primers. TCRdb re-called the 5' RACE reads with MiXCR, one entry per CDR3 protein. The table has about 2 million distinct CDR3 sequences, 40% to 55% seen once. Germline lookup yields CDR1 DFQATT and CDR2 SNEGSKA (reference sequence). The V end was cut by 0 bases, the J end by 2 bases, with 12 bases between. The CDR3 covers 15 residues. This clonotype originated in a woman aged 40 to 55 in good health. The chain links TRBV20-1 to TRBJ2-3; TRBD2 might be the D (6 bases). Sequences were obtained from blood. The CDR3 region is CSARDMGLITDTQYF. The CDR3 DNA is TGCAGTGCTAGAGATATGGGACTCATCACAGATACGCAGTATTTT.